The rows below give T cell receptor beta chains drawn from one sample of a study of neurological immune-mediated disorders. TCRdb re-called the 5' RACE reads through MiXCR, storing one row per CDR3 protein. The table includes 50,000 to 70,000 distinct CDR3 sequences, about 13% detected once. Sample: PBMCs. The receptors stem from a woman aged 60-75 years with HTLV-1-associated myelopathy (HAM/TSP). Both conserved end residues are part of each CDR3. D genes are given only for firm matches.

>TRBD2|TRBV5-1
CASSQTSGSTGELFF
>-|TRBV3-1
CASSMGAGGANVLTF
>-|TRBV29-1
CSAGRDTDTQYF
>-|TRBV7-2
CASSFPGSLGNTIYF
>-|TRBV5-1
CSSSLDTPSSYNEQFF
>TRBD1|TRBV29-1
CSGYGGSQGAGEQYF
>-|TRBV25-1
CASSAGQKLQGEQYF
>TRBD2|TRBV5-1
CASSLTSASTDTQYF
>TRBD2|TRBV5-1
CASNPSRLAGGGSYNEQFF
>-|TRBV5-1
CASSLTGGNTDTQYF
>TRBD1|TRBV20-1
CSARDGQGAYEQYF
>TRBD2|TRBV2
CASSTSSGTYNEQFF
>-|TRBV20-1
CSAMNRGYGGTF
>-|TRBV28
CASVRGGTGELFF
>TRBD2|TRBV7-8
CASSTGLAGGEQFF
>-|TRBV7-2
CASSLVSLAGDTQYF